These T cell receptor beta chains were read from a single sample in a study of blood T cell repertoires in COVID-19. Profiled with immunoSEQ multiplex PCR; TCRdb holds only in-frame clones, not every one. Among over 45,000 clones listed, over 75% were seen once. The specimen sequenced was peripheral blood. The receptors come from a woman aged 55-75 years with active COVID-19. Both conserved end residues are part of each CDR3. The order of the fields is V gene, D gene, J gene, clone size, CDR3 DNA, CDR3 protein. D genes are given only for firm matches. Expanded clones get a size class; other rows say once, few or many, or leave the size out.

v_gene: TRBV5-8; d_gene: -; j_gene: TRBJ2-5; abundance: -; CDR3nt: TGTGCCAGCAGCTTGGGCTTGCGTGAGACCCAGTACTTC; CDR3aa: CASSLGLRETQYF
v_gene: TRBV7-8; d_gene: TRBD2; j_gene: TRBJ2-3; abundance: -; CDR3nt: TGTGCCAGCAGCCCAAGGACTAGCGGGGTACAAGCTAGCACAGATACGCAGTATTTT; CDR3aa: CASSPRTSGVQASTDTQYF
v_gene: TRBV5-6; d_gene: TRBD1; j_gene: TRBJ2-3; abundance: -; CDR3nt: TGTGCCAGCAGCTGGTGGACAGGGATAAATACGCAGTATTTT; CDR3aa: CASSWWTGINTQYF
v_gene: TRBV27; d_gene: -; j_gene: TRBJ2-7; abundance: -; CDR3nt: TGTGCCAGTGGGACTCCCTGGGAGCAGTACTTC; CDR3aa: CASGTPWEQYF
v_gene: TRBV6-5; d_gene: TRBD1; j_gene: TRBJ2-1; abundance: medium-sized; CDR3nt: TGTGCCAGCAGTCACAGGGGGAAAACCTACAATGAGCAGTTCTTC; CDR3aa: CASSHRGKTYNEQFF
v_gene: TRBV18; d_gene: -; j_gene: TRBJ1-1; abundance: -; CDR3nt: TGTGCCAGCTCACCAGGGCAGTCTAACACTGAAGCTTTCTTT; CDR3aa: CASSPGQSNTEAFF
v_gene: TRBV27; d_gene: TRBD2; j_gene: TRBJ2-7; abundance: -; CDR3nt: TGTGCAAGCAGTTTCTCTAGCGGGGGATACGAGCAGTACTTC; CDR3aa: CASSFSSGGYEQYF
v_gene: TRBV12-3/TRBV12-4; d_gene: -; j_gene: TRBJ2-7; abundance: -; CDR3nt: TGTGCCAGCAGTTTAGCCCCAGGCTACGAGCAGTACTTC; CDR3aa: CASSLAPGYEQYF
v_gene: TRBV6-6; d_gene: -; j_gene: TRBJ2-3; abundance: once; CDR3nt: TGTGCCAGCAGTTACTCGGACTTATTAGATACGCAGTATTTT; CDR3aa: CASSYSDLLDTQYF
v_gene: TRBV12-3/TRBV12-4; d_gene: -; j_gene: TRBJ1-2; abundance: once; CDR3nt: TGTGCCAGCACCCGACAGGATTTGAATGGCTACACCTTC; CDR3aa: CASTRQDLNGYTF
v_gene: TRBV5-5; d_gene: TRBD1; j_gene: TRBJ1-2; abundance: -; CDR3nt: TGTGCCAGCAGCTCTAACCGGGACAGGGATTACTATGGCTACACCTTC; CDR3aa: CASSSNRDRDYYGYTF
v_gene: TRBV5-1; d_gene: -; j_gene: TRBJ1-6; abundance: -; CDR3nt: TGCGCCAGCCGTTCTGGGGCGCTTGGGTCACCCCTCCACTTT; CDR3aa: CASRSGALGSPLHF
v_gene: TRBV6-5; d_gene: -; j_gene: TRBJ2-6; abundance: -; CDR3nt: TGTGCCAGCAGTTACTGGATGGGAGCTGGGGCCAACGTCCTGACTTTC; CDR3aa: CASSYWMGAGANVLTF
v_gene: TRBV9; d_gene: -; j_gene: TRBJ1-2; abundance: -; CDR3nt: TGTGCCAGCAGCGAGGGGGGGGTAGGCTATGGCTACACCTTC; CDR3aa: CASSEGGVGYGYTF
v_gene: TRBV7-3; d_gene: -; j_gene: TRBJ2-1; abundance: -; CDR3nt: TGTGCCAGCAGCCCCCCCTGGGACTCTAAGGACAATGAGCAGTTCTTC; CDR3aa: CASSPPWDSKDNEQFF
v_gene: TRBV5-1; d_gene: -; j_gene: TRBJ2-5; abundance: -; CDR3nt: TGCGCCAGCAGCTTGGTGCCTAGCCCTGGTGGGACCCAGTACTTC; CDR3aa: CASSLVPSPGGTQYF
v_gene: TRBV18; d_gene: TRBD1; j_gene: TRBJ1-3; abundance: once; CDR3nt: TGTGCCAGCTCACTGGGACAGGGCTCTGGAAACACCATATATTTT; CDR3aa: CASSLGQGSGNTIYF
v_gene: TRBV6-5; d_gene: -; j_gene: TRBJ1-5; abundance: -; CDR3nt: TGTGCCAGCAGTTCGACGACACCTAGCAATCAGCCCCAGCATTTT; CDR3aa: CASSSTTPSNQPQHF
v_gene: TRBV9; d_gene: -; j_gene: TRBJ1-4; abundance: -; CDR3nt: TGTGCCAGCAGCGTAGGGGGGCCTAATGAAAAACTGTTTTTT; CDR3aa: CASSVGGPNEKLFF
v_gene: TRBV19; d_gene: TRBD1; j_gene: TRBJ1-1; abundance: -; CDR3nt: TGTGCCAGTAGCGAGACAGGGGGCGAGGGGAACACTGAAGCTTTCTTT; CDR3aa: CASSETGGEGNTEAFF
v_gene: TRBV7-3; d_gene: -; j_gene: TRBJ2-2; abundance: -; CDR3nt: TGTGCCAGCAGCTCGAACAGGGCCGACACCGGGGAGCTGTTTTTT; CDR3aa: CASSSNRADTGELFF
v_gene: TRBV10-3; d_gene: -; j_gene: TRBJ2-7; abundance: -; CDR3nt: TGTGCCATCAGTGAGGCTCTCGGCGGCTCCTACGAGCAGTACTTC; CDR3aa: CAISEALGGSYEQYF
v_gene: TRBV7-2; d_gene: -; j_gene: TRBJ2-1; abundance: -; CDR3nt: TGTGCCAGCAGGTTGGGGAGTAACAATGAGCAGTTCTTC; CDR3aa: CASRLGSNNEQFF
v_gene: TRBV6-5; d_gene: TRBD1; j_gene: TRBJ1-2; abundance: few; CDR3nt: TGTGCCAGCAGTCCGACAGGGTTTTATGGCTACACCTTC; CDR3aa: CASSPTGFYGYTF
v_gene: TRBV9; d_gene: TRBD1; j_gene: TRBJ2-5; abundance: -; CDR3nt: TGTGCCAGCAGCGTCGGGACAGGACAAGAGACCCAGTACTTC; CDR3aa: CASSVGTGQETQYF
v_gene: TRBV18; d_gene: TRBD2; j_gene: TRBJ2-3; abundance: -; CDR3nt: TGTGCCAGCTCACCACTGAGCGGGGGGTACACAGATACGCAGTATTTT; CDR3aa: CASSPLSGGYTDTQYF
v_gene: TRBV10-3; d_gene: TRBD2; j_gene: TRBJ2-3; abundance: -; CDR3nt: TGTGCCACCCTAGCGGGGGCCAACACAGATACGCAGTATTTT; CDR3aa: CATLAGANTDTQYF
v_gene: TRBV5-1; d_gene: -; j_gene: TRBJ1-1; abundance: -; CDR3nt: TGCGCCAGCAGCCCAGAGAACGGGAGCAAAGCTTTCTTT; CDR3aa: CASSPENGSKAFF
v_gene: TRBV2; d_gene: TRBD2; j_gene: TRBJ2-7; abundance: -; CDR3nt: TGTGCCAGCAGGATCCGGGACAGGAGGCTAGCGGGGGACTACGAGCAGTACTTC; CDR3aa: CASRIRDRRLAGDYEQYF
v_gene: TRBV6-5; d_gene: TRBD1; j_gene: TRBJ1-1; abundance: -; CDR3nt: TGTGCCAGCAGTTCGGACAGGGGCACTGAAGCTTTCTTT; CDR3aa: CASSSDRGTEAFF
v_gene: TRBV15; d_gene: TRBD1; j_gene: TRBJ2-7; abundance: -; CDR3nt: TGTGCCACCAGCAGAGGACAGGGGGGCGGAAAGCAGTACTTC; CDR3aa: CATSRGQGGGKQYF
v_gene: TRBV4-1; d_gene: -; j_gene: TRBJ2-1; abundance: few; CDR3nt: TGCGCCAGCAGCCAAGTTTTGGCCAATGAGCAGTTCTTC; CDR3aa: CASSQVLANEQFF
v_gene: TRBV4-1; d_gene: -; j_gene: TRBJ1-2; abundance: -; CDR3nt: TGCGCCAGCAGCCAAGAAGGGGCCTATGGCTACACCTTC; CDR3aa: CASSQEGAYGYTF
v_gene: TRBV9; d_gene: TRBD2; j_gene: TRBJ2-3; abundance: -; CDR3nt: TGTGCCAGCTCTCGGACTAGAGGGAGCACAGATACGCAGTATTTT; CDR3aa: CASSRTRGSTDTQYF
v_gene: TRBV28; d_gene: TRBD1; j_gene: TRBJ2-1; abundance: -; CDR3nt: TGTGCCAGCAGTTTCCGGACAGGTTTCTACAATGAGCAGTTCTTC; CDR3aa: CASSFRTGFYNEQFF
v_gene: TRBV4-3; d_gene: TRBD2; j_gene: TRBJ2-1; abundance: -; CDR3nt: TGCGCCAGCAGCCAAGATTTAGGGTGGACTAGCGGACCCTACAATGAGCAGTTCTTC; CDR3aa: CASSQDLGWTSGPYNEQFF
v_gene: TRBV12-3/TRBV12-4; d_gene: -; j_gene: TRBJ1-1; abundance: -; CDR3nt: TGTGCCAGCAGTTTAGCCTCGAACACTGAAGCTTTCTTT; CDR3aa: CASSLASNTEAFF
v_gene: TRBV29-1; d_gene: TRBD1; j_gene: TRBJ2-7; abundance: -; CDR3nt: TGCAGCGGCGGGACAGGGAACGAGCAGTACTTC; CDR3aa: CSGGTGNEQYF
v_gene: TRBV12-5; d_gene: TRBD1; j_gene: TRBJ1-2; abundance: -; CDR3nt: TGTGCTAGTGGTTTGGTAAACAGGGACAGGAGATATGGCTACACCTTC; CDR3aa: CASGLVNRDRRYGYTF
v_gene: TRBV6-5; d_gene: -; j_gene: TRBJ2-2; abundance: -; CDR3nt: TGTGCCAGCAGGGCGGGTCACAACACCGGGGAGCTGTTTTTT; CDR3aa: CASRAGHNTGELFF